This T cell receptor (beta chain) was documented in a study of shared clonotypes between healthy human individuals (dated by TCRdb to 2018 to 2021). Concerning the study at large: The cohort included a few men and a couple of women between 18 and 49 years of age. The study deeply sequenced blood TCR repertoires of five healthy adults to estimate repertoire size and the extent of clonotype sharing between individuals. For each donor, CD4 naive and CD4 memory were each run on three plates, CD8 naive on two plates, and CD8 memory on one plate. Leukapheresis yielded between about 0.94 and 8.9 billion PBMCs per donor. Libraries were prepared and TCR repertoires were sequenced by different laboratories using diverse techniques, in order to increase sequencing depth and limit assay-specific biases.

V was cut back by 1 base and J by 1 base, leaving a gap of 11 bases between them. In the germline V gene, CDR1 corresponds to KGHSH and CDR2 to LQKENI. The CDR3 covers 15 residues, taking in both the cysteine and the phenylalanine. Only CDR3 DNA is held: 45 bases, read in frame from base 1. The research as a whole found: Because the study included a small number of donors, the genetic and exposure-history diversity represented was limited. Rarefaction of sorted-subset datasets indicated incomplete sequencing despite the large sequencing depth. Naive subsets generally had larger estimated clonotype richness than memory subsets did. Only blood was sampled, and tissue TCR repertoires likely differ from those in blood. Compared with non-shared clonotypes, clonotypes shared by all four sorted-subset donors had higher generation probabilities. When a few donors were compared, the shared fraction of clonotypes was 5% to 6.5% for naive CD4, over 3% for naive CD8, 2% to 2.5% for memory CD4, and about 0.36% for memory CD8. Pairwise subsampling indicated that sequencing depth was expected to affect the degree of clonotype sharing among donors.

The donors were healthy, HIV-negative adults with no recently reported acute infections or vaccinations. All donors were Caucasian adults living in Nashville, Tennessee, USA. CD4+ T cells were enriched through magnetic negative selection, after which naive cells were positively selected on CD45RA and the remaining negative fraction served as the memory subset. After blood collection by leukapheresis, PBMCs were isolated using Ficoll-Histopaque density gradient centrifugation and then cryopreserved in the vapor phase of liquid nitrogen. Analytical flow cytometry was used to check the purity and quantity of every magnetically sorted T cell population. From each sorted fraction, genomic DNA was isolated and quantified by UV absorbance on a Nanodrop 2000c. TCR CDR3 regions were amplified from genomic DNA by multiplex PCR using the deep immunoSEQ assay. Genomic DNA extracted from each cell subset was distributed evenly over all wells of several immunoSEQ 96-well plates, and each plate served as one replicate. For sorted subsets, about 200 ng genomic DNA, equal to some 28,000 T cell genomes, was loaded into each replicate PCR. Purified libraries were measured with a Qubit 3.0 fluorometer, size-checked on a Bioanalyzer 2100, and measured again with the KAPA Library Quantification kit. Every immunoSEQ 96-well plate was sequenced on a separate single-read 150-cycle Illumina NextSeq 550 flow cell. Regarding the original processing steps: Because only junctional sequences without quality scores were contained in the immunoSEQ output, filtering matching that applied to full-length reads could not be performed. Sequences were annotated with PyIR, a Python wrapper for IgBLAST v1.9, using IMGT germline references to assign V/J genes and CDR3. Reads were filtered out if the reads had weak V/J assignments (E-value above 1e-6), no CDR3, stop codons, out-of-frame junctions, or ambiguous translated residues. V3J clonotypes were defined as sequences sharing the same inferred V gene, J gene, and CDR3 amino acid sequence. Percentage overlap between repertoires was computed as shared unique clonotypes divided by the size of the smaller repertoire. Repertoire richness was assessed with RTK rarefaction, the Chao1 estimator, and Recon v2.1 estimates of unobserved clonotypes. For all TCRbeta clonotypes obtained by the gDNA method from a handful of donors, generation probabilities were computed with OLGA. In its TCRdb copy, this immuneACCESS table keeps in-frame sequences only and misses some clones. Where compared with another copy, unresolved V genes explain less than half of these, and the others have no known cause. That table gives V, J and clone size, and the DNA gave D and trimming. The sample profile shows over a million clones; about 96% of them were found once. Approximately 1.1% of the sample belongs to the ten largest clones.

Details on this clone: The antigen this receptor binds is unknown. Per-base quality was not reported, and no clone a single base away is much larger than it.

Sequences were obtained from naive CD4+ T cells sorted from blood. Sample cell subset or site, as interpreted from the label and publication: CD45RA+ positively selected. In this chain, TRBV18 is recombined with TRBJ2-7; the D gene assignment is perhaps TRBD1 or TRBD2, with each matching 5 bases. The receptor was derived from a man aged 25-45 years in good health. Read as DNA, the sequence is TGTGCCAGCTCACCACTCGGGAAGGGGTCCTACGAGCAGTACTTC. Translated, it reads CASSPLGKGSYEQYF.